These 27 T cell receptor beta chains were all obtained from the same sample, sequenced in a study of shared clonotypes between healthy human individuals. Generated by immunoSEQ multiplex PCR, the TCRdb table keeps only in-frame clones and is missing some. The sample records around 2,000,000 clones, 85% to 95% being singletons. CD8 cells classed as naive were CD45RO-negative and positively selected for CCR7, excluding terminally differentiated effector memory CD45RA+ cells. Sequencing was done on a sample of naive CD8+ T cells from PBMCs. The receptors come from a man aged 18 to 35 in good health. Some clones in this sample may be carry-over from other donors' samples.

The chain recombines TRBV7-8 with TRBJ2-3; no reliable D call. CDR3 length equals 12 residues. The V end was cut by 5 bases, the J end by 5 bases, with 8 bases between. Germline loops: CDR1 SGHVS, CDR2 FQNEAQ. The CDR3 sequence is CASSHPGDTQYF. For the CDR3, the DNA is TGTGCCAGCAGCCACCCGGGAGATACGCAGTATTTT.

CDR3 protein: CASSLGAWDNSYEQYF. The DNA of the CDR3 is TGTGCCAGCAGCTTGGGGGCCTGGGACAACTCCTACGAGCAGTACTTC. The J gene is TRBJ2-7, the V gene TRBV5-5; tentative D call: TRBD1 (6 bases). Germline V gene data show CDR1 as SGHKS and CDR2 as YYEKEE (reference sequence). The CDR3 length is 16 residues. Trimming took 0 bases from V and 0 from J, leaving 13 bases between them.

The J gene is TRBJ2-1, the V gene TRBV27; D is unresolved. Trimming removed 3 bases from V and 3 bases from J, with 6 bases in between. The germline V gene has CDR1 MNHEY and CDR2 SMNVEV (reference sequence). The CDR3 is 13 residues long. The CDR3 is CASSLRYYNEQFF. CDR3 nucleotides: TGTGCCAGCAGTTTGAGGTACTACAATGAGCAGTTCTTC.

The gene calls are TRBV27 and TRBJ2-1; possibly TRBD1 or TRBD2 for D (5 bases each). Germline V gene sequence: CDR1 MNHEY, CDR2 SMNVEV (reference sequence). The CDR3 is 12 residues long. V lost 8 bases, J lost 8 bases, and 13 bases lay in between. CDR3 nucleotides: TGTGCCAGCGGGACCTTGGGGGATGAGCAGTTCTTC. Residues: CASGTLGDEQFF.

This rearrangement joins TRBV7-3 to TRBJ2-1; TRBD2 is a possible D gene (6 bases). V gave up 1 base and J gave up 8 bases, with 18 bases separating them. The CDR3 runs 16 residues. Germline V CDR1 and CDR2: SGHTA, FQGTGA. CDR3 loop: CASSLSPGLHGDEQFF. CDR3 DNA: TGTGCCAGCAGCTTAAGTCCGGGACTCCACGGGGATGAGCAGTTCTTC.

For the CDR3, the DNA is TGTGCCAGCAGTGAAGCAGTCGCCTTCAGGGGAATCCGCACTGAAGCTTTCTTT. This encodes CASSEAVAFRGIRTEAFF. V gene TRBV2 combines with J gene TRBJ1-1; a weak D match, TRBD1 (6 bases). The CDR3 length is 18 residues. V lost 0 bases, J lost 4 bases, and 21 bases lay in between. In germline, CDR1 is SNHLY, CDR2 FYNNEI.

The rearrangement joins TRBV7-6 to TRBJ2-7; 10 positions agree with TRBD2. Germline V gene sequence: CDR1 SGHVS, CDR2 FNYEAQ. J was trimmed by 5 bases and V by 2 bases; bases with no gene match: 6. The CDR3 runs to 15 residues. CDR3 region: CASSLMGTSVHEQYF. The CDR3 nucleotides are TGTGCCAGCAGCTTAATGGGGACTAGCGTTCACGAGCAGTACTTC.

The rearrangement links TRBV19 to TRBJ1-1; D call uncertain. The CDR3 has 13 amino acids. V lost 2 bases, J lost 5 bases, and 9 bases lay in between. From germline, CDR1 is LNHDA and CDR2 SQIVND (reference sequence). The CDR3 DNA reads as TGTGCCAGTAGTATAATCCGGGAAACTGAAGCTTTCTTT. Translating gives CASSIIRETEAFF.

The chain uses TRBV30 and TRBJ2-2; D might be TRBD1 (5 bases). The CDR3 spans 12 residues. The V gene lost 8 bases and the J gene lost 2 bases, with 9 bases spanning the gap. CDR1 and CDR2 (germline): GTSNPN, SVGIG (reference sequence). CDR3 sequence: CARWGNTGELFF. The CDR3 nucleotides read TGTGCCCGCTGGGGCAACACCGGGGAGCTGTTTTTT.

For this clone: Other DNA sequences in the sample encode the same CDR3. The rearrangement uses TRBV6-1 and TRBJ1-2; D remains ambiguous. The CDR3 runs to 11 residues. V was cut by 3 bases and J by 7 bases, with 6 bases left in between. CDR1 is MNHNS, CDR2 SASEGT, per germline. This CDR3 reads CASSEGPGYTF. The CDR3 DNA sequence: TGTGCCAGCAGTGAGGGCCCTGGCTACACCTTC.

This chain links TRBV27 with TRBJ2-3; D unresolved. Germline V gives CDR1 MNHEY, CDR2 SMNVEV (reference sequence). Trimming shortened V by 8 bases and J by 8 bases, and 14 bases separated the two germline ends. This CDR3 is 12 amino acids long. The CDR3 DNA reads as TGTGCCAGCGGTTGGCCCTCTGGTACGCAGTATTTT. This sequence encodes CASGWPSGTQYF.

The genes are TRBV28 and TRBJ1-3, with a possible D match to TRBD1 (5 bases). V lost 3 bases to trimming and J lost 0 bases, with 9 bases between them. Germline values: CDR1 MDHEN, CDR2 SYDVKM. This CDR3 has 15 residues. The CDR3 loop reads CASSFGDPSGNTIYF. Here the CDR3 DNA reads TGTGCCAGCAGTTTCGGGGACCCCTCTGGAAACACCATATATTTT.

A word on this clone: One end of the junction fails to match germline, which may point to a read error. The V call is TRBV5-4, the J call TRBJ2-7; the match to TRBD1 covers 9 bases. This CDR3 is built from 15 residues. Germline V lookup: CDR1 SGHNT, CDR2 YYREEE (reference sequence). The CDR3 is CASSLDAGTGNPPGF. CDR3 DNA: TGTGCCAGCAGCTTGGACGCCGGGACAGGGAATCCCCCTGGCTTC. Together with reference TRBV5-4 and TRBJ2-7, the CDR3 gives the full variable domain: ETGVTQSPTHLIKTRGQQVTLRCSSQSGHNTVSWYQQALGQGPQFIFQYYREEENGRGNFPPRFSGLQFPNYSSELNVNALELDDSALYLCASSLDAGTGNPPGFGPGTRLTVT.

The chain has TRBV6-6 and TRBJ2-5; a possible D gene is TRBD2 (5 bases). The germline gives CDR1 MNHNY, CDR2 SVGAGI (reference sequence). This CDR3 contains 13 residues. Deletions cut 4 bases from V and 9 bases from J, with 15 bases between. The CDR3 region is CASSFPGPEAQYF. For the CDR3, the DNA is TGTGCCAGCAGTTTCCCGGGCCCGGAGGCCCAGTACTTC.

A note on this clone: Additional DNA sequences in this sample encode the identical CDR3. This chain uses TRBV13 with TRBJ2-3, with 7 nucleotides matching TRBD2. The length of the CDR3 is 15 residues. The V gene end was trimmed by 4 bases and the J gene end by 1 base; junction bases not matched to a gene: 5. Germline V gives CDR1 PRHDT, CDR2 FYEKMQ (reference sequence). CDR3 sequence reads: CASSSRTSGTDTQYF. In DNA form, the CDR3 reads TGTGCCAGCAGCTCGCGAACTAGCGGCACAGATACGCAGTATTTT.

Remarks on this clone: This sample includes further DNA sequences coding for the same CDR3. This chain links TRBV9 with TRBJ2-2; D might be TRBD1 or TRBD2, each matching 5 bases. Germline CDR1 and CDR2: SGDLS and YYNGEE. V gave up 0 bases and J gave up 0 bases, with 6 bases separating them. CDR3 size: 15 residues. The CDR3 here is CASSVGGANTGELFF. CDR3 DNA sequence: TGTGCCAGCAGCGTAGGAGGGGCGAACACCGGGGAGCTGTTTTTT.

This clone was recorded only once. V usage is TRBV28 and J usage is TRBJ1-1; possible D gene TRBD1, 6 bases. CDR1 is MDHEN and CDR2 is SYDVKM in the germline V gene. The CDR3 is 16 residues long. V was trimmed by 5 bases and J by 1 base, leaving 17 bases between them. The CDR3 DNA reads TGTGCCAGCAGTCCGTTGACCCCGGACAGGAACACTGAAGCTTTCTTT. It encodes CASSPLTPDRNTEAFF.

V and J are TRBV7-3 and TRBJ2-5; TRBD1 matches at 9 bases. The CDR3 extends over 15 amino acids. Germline assignment: CDR1 SGHTA and CDR2 FQGTGA. V dropped 5 bases and J dropped 4; count of bases not matched to a gene: 8. CDR3 DNA: TGTGCCAGCAGCCGGACAGGGGCGTACGGAGAGACCCAGTACTTC. This translates into CASSRTGAYGETQYF.

This chain joins TRBV7-3 and TRBJ2-3; 11 nucleotides match TRBD2. Trimming removed 2 bases from V and 3 bases from J; junction bases left unmatched: 10. The CDR3 consists of 18 residues. Germline V gene lookup returns CDR1 SGHTA and CDR2 FQGTGA. The CDR3 spells CASSLGLAGGLVTDTQYF. As DNA, the CDR3 is TGTGCCAGCAGCTTAGGGCTAGCGGGAGGATTGGTTACAGATACGCAGTATTTT.

The chain employs TRBV7-9 and TRBJ2-5, with 8 bases that match TRBD2. This CDR3 has 16 amino acids. The trim removed 5 bases at V and 5 bases at J, leaving 13 bases unmatched. Germline lookup yields CDR1 SEHNR and CDR2 FQNEAQ (reference sequence). The CDR3 region is CASSPNIGRAKETQYF. CDR3 sequence (DNA): TGTGCCAGCAGCCCTAACATCGGGAGGGCCAAGGAGACCCAGTACTTC.

The V call is TRBV5-1, the J call TRBJ2-2; D is possibly TRBD2 (5 bases). CDR1 SGHRS and CDR2 YFSETQ come from the germline V gene. V was shortened by 3 bases and J by 5 bases, with 17 bases between the two germline ends. The CDR3 totals 16 residues. The DNA of the CDR3 is TGCGCCAGCAGCTCGCTCTATGATGAGGGAACCGGGGAGCTGTTTTTT. It encodes CASSSLYDEGTGELFF.

The V gene is TRBV11-2, the J gene TRBJ2-7; D may be TRBD1 or TRBD2 (7 bases each). Trimming left V 3 bases short and J 4 bases short, with 16 bases between. The CDR3 contains 15 residues. Germline V gene sequence: CDR1 SGHAT, CDR2 FQNNGV. The CDR3 here is CASSFSGGVKYEQYF. In nucleotides, the CDR3 is TGTGCCAGCAGCTTCTCAGGGGGGGTCAAATACGAGCAGTACTTC.

The chain uses TRBV27 and TRBJ2-4; no clear D. The CDR3 has 15 amino acids. CDR1 is MNHEY and CDR2 is SMNVEV in the germline V gene (reference sequence). V was pared by 6 bases and J by 3 bases, with 15 bases between. CDR3 in amino acids: CASRSVWSGKNIQYF. The CDR3 region has the DNA TGTGCCAGCAGATCCGTCTGGTCTGGCAAAAACATTCAGTACTTC.

The table lists this clone with a count of one. The V call is TRBV4-1, the J call TRBJ2-2, with D maybe TRBD2 (6 bases). Trimming shortened V by 3 bases and J by 1 base, and 12 bases separated the two germline ends. Germline assignment: CDR1 MGHRA and CDR2 YSYEKL. The CDR3 runs 16 residues. Here the CDR3 DNA reads TGCGCCAGCAGCCAGGGCGGGGTCGGGAACACCGGGGAGCTGTTTTTT. Protein sequence: CASSQGGVGNTGELFF.

CDR3 region: CASSIGGQGSSPKSEAFF. CDR3 coding DNA: TGTGCCAGTAGTATAGGAGGACAGGGCTCTTCACCGAAGTCTGAAGCTTTCTTT. V usage is TRBV19 and J usage is TRBJ1-1; TRBD1 matches 8 bases. Losses at the gene ends were 1 base for V and 6 bases for J; bases not matched to a gene: 16. CDR1 is LNHDA, CDR2 SQIVND, per germline (reference sequence). The CDR3 runs to 18 residues.

The gene calls are TRBV27 and TRBJ2-7; 8 nucleotides align to TRBD1. Germline V gene sequence: CDR1 MNHEY, CDR2 SMNVEV (reference sequence). V was clipped by 5 bases and J by 3 bases; unmatched bases: 18. The CDR3 has 18 residues. The CDR3 is CASSERTGPRGVIYEQYF. The CDR3 bases are TGTGCCAGCAGTGAACGGACAGGGCCCAGGGGAGTGATCTACGAGCAGTACTTC.

CDR3 bases: TGTGCCAGCACCGGAGGGGGGCGCAGCACCGGGGAGCTGTTTTTT. Translated, it gives CASTGGGRSTGELFF. The genes are TRBV9 and TRBJ2-2; D assignment may be TRBD1 or TRBD2 (6 bases each). V was cut by 6 bases and J by 4 bases, with 16 bases left in between. Germline CDR1 and CDR2: SGDLS and YYNGEE. CDR3 size: 15 residues.